This TCR beta chain was recorded in a study of a mutant IDH1 vaccine in newly diagnosed glioma. Time point denoted: baseline, week 1 (first vaccination visit). Described treatment: pre-vaccination baseline after standard-of-care therapy. Generated by immunoSEQ multiplex PCR, the TCRdb table keeps only in-frame clones and is missing some. The data hold about 67,000 clones, with around 88% observed a single time. The TCR was taken from a woman between 18 and 29 years old with glioma. Some clones in this sample may be carry-over from other donors' samples. The sample consisted of peripheral blood mononuclear cells (PBMCs), taken from a glioma patient treated with radiotherapy, temozolomide or both.

The CDR3 here is CSLSLGGAKFF. CDR3 in DNA: TGCAGTCTCAGTCTAGGGGGGGCTAAGTTCTTC. The chain has TRBV20-1 and TRBJ2-1; D possibly corresponds to TRBD2 (7 bases). The CDR3 has 11 amino acids. Germline V gene lookup returns CDR1 DFQATT and CDR2 SNEGSKA (reference sequence). The ends were cut back, 8 bases at V and 14 bases at J, with 19 bases in the middle.